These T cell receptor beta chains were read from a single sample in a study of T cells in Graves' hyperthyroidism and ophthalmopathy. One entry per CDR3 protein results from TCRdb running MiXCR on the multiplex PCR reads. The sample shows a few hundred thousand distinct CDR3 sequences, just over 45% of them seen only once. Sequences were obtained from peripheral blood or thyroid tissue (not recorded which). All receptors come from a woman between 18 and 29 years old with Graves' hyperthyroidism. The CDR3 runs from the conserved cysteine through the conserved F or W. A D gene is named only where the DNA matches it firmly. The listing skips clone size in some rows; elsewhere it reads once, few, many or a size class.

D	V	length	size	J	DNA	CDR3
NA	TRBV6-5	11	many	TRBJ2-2	TGTGCCATCGGGAGTAGGGGGGAGCTGTTTTTT	CAIGSRGELFF
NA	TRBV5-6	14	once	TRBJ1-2	TGTGCCAGCAGCCCGGGACGAAGGAACTATGGCTACACCTTC	CASSPGRRNYGYTF
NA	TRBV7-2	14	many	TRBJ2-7	TGTGCCAGCAGCCCCATGGGGGTTGGATACGAGCAGTACTTC	CASSPMGVGYEQYF
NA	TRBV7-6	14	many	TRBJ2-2	TGTGCCAGCAGCTCTCGCGGTCACACTGGGGAGCTGTTTTTT	CASSSRGHTGELFF
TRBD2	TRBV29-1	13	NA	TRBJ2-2	TGCAGTTATCTAGCGGGAGGTTCCAGGGAGCTGTTTTTT	CSYLAGGSRELFF
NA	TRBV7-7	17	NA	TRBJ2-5	TGTGCTAGCAGCTCGCCAACCACAGTGAGGGCGGAGGAGACCCAGTACTTC	CASSSPTTVRAEETQYF
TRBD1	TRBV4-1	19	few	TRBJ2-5	TGCGCCAGCAGCCAAGAAACCCCGGGACAGGGGGGGGGCCAAGAGACCCAGTACTTC	CASSQETPGQGGGQETQYF
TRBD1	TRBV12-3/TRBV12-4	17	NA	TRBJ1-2	TGTGCCAGCAGTTTAGCGCAGGGGGCGCAGGGTCGCTCTGGCTACACCTTC	CASSLAQGAQGRSGYTF
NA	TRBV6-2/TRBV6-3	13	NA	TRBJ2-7	TGTGCCAGCAGTTACCAGGGGCTGGGTGAGCAGTACTTC	CASSYQGLGEQYF
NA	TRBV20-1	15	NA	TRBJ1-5	TGCAGTGCTAGGGACGGACTCGGGGGAAGTGGGCCCCAGCATTTT	CSARDGLGGSGPQHF
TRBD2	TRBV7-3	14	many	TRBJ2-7	TGTGCCAGCAGCTTATTTGCGGGAGGGTACGAGCAGTACTTC	CASSLFAGGYEQYF
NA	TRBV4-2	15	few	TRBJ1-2	TGTGCCAGCAGCCAAGAGGGATTGGGCGGCTATGGCTACACCTTC	CASSQEGLGGYGYTF
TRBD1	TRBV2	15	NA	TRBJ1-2	TGTGCCAGCAGTTACCGAACCGGGACAGGGTATGGCTACACCTTC	CASSYRTGTGYGYTF
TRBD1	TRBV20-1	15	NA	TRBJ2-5	TGCAGTGCTAGTGTACGGTTTCAGGGGGATCAGCCCCAGTACTTC	CSASVRFQGDQPQYF
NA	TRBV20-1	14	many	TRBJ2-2	TGCAGTGCTAGTAACAGCCCGAACACCGGGGAGCTGTTTTTT	CSASNSPNTGELFF
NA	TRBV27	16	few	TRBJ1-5	TGTGCCAGCAGTTTAGATGGTGGGACACTAGGACAGCCCCAGCATTTT	CASSLDGGTLGQPQHF
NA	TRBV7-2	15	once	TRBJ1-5	TGTGCCAGCAGCCAAGGGGTAGGCCTTAATCAGCCCCAGCATTTT	CASSQGVGLNQPQHF